Sequencing of this TCR beta chain was carried out in a study of radiotherapy plus CTLA-4 blockade in lung cancer (dated by TCRdb to 2017 to 2018). For context, the study as a whole: Objective responses were observed in 18% of enrolled patients, and disease control was achieved in less than 40%. Findings and caveats that apply to the study as a whole: TCR clones derived from tumors expanded in peripheral blood after treatment with radiotherapy and ipilimumab. Increased serum interferon-beta after radiation, together with early dynamic changes in blood T cell clones, were reported to be the strongest predictors of response.

The study tested focal radiation therapy combined with CTLA-4 blockade (ipilimumab) in patients with chemo-refractory metastatic non-small-cell lung cancer. As encoded in the germline V gene, CDR1 is SGHTA while CDR2 is FQGNSA. V and J are trimmed by 4 bases and 3 bases, and the gene matches miss 6 bases of the junction. The CDR3 contains 17 residues, cysteine and phenylalanine counted. The only DNA kept is the CDR3, 51 bases in frame from the first base. Libraries came from the immunoSEQ multiplex PCR assay. The immuneACCESS repertoire file appears here via TCRdb, limited to in-frame rearrangements. These files lack a portion of the clones; in checked studies, under half of the deficit traces to unresolved V genes, and the cause of the others is not known. A total of about 73,000 clones appear in this sample, 87% of them only once. In total, the top ten clones hold over 35% of the sample. As to this clone: Its recognized antigen is unknown. The record has no base qualities; no much larger clone is one base away.

The chain is made from TRBV7-2 and TRBJ2-7, with 16 bases in between that match TRBD2. The origin of this receptor is a human donor with non-small cell lung cancer that progressed on radiotherapy plus ipilimumab. The sample consisted of peripheral blood, taken from a patient treated with radiotherapy plus ipilimumab. Here is the DNA: TGTGCCAGCAGCTACGGGACTAGCGGGAGGGTTTTCTACGAGCAGTACTTC. This gives the protein CASSYGTSGRVFYEQYF. The full variable domain, completed from the reference TRBV7-2 and TRBJ2-7 proteins outside the CDR3, reads GAGVSQSPSNKVTEKGKDVELRCDPISGHTALYWYRQSLGQGLEFLIYFQGNSAPDKSGLPSDRFSAERTGGSVSTLTIQRTQQEDSAVYLCASSYGTSGRVFYEQYFGPGTRLTVT.